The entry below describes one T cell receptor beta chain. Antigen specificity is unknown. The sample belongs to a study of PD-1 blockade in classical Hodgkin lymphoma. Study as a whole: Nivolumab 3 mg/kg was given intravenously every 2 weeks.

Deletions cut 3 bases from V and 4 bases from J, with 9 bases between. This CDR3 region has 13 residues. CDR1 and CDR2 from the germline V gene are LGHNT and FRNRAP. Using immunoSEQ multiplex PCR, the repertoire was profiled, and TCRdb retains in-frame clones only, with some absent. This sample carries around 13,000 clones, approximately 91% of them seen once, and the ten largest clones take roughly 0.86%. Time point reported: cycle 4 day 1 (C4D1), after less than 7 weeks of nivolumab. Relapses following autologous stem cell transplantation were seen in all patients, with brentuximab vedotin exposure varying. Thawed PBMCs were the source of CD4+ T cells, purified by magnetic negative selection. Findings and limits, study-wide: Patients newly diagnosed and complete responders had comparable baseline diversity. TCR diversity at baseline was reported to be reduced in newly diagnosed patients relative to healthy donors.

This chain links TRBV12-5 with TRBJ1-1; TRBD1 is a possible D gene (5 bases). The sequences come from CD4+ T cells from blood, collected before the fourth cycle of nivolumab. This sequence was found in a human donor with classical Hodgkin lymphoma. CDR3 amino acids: CASGLQAGTEAFF. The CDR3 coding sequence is TGTGCTAGTGGTTTACAGGCGGGCACTGAAGCTTTCTTT.